These 26 T cell receptor beta chains originate from one sample sequenced in a study of blood T cell repertoires in COVID-19 (dated by TCRdb to about 2020). Library prep was done by the immunoSEQ multiplex PCR assay. Entries here come from immuneACCESS through TCRdb and include only in-frame sequences with V and J called. Some clones fail to appear in such tables; in the studies checked, an unresolved V gene covers under half of the shortfall, and the cause of the remainder is unknown. The sample table shows around 250,000 clones, and 86% are seen once. The top ten hold approximately 8.2% of the sample. Sequences were obtained from peripheral blood. The receptors come from a middle-aged man with active or convalescent COVID-19.

This clone occurred once. This chain uses TRBV11-2 with TRBJ2-1, with no clear D. This CDR3 has 14 amino acids. Germline V gene data show CDR1 as SGHAT and CDR2 as FQNNGV. V lost 5 bases and J 4 bases, leaving 12 bases between the germline ends. The CDR3 DNA reads TGTGCCAGCAGCGTAGTGGGCCCTTACAATGAGCAGTTCTTC. It specifies CASSVVGPYNEQFF.

This chain joins TRBV19 and TRBJ2-7; 9 bases line up with TRBD1. The CDR3 runs to 17 residues. Germline V lookup: CDR1 LNHDA, CDR2 SQIVND (reference sequence). The CDR3 DNA reads as TGTGTCCCCGCACTAATCCACGGGACAGGGTGGAACTACGAGCAGTACTTC. This gives the protein CVPALIHGTGWNYEQYF.

This clone was counted between two and nine times. This chain connects TRBV6-2 or TRBV6-3 to TRBJ1-5; the D gene is possibly TRBD1 (6 bases). Deletions cut 5 bases from V and 6 bases from J, with 14 bases between. The CDR3 has 14 amino acids. CDR1 and CDR2 (germline): MNHEY, SVGEGT. The CDR3 here is CASSPGVYGQPQHF. In nucleotides, the CDR3 is TGTGCCAGCAGTCCAGGGGTATATGGTCAGCCCCAGCATTTT.

The chain carries TRBV30 and TRBJ1-1; D gene unclear. Per the germline V gene, CDR1 is GTSNPN and CDR2 is SVGIG (reference sequence). V was shortened by 2 bases and J by 7 bases, with 11 bases between the two germline ends. The CDR3 covers 12 residues. The CDR3 DNA reads as TGTGCCTGGAGTTTGTCAACGGGTGAAGCTTTCTTT. Its protein is CAWSLSTGEAFF.

V usage is TRBV27 and J usage is TRBJ1-1; D perhaps matches TRBD1 (6 bases). Germline CDR1 MNHEY, CDR2 SMNVEV (reference sequence). V lost 2 bases and J 9 bases, leaving 19 bases between the germline ends. This CDR3 comprises 15 residues. CDR3 DNA: TGTGCCAGCAGTTTAACAACGGGGCAGGGGAGCAAAGCTTTCTTT. Its protein product is CASSLTTGQGSKAFF.

This chain connects TRBV25-1 to TRBJ2-7; TRBD1 matches 9 bases. Germline lookup yields CDR1 MGHDK and CDR2 SYGVNS. This CDR3 is 15 amino acids long. V gave up 3 bases and J gave up 0 bases; unmatched junction bases: 3. CDR3 bases: TGTGCCAGCAGTGACCGGGACAGGGACTCCTACGAGCAGTACTTC. This gives the protein CASSDRDRDSYEQYF.

The rearrangement joins TRBV3-1 (or the pseudogene TRBV3-2) to TRBJ1-4; unclear D gene. This CDR3 has 12 residues. CDR1 is LGHDT and CDR2 is YNNKEL in the germline V gene (reference sequence). V was shortened by 5 bases and J by 6 bases, with 7 bases between the two germline ends. This CDR3 reads CASSNRDEKLFF. The CDR3 DNA follows: TGTGCCAGCAGCAACCGGGATGAAAAACTGTTTTTT.

The V gene is TRBV28, the J gene TRBJ1-2; D is undetermined. Germline CDR1 reads MDHEN; CDR2 reads SYDVKM. This CDR3 spans 14 amino acids. Trimming removed 4 bases at V and 1 base at J, with 10 bases between. The CDR3 coding sequence is TGTGCCAGCAGTTCCCCCCCCGGTAACTATGGCTACACCTTC. It specifies CASSSPPGNYGYTF.

This clone was seen only once. The V gene is TRBV25-1, the J gene TRBJ1-2; perhaps TRBD1 as D (5 bases). The V and J ends lost 0 bases and 5 bases respectively, with 13 bases between them. The germline V gene encodes CDR1 MGHDK and CDR2 SYGVNS. The CDR3 runs to 15 residues. CDR3 amino acids: CASSEYQGGLYGYTF. The CDR3 nucleotides read TGTGCCAGCAGTGAATATCAGGGAGGCCTTTATGGCTACACCTTC.

The CDR3 DNA is TGCGCCAGCAGCTTGGGGGACAGGGTTTACAATGAGCAGTTCTTC. Protein product: CASSLGDRVYNEQFF. This chain joins TRBV5-1 and TRBJ2-1, with 9 bases lining up with TRBD1. V dropped 0 bases and J dropped 4; count of bases not matched to a gene: 2. The CDR3 extends over 15 amino acids. The germline V gene encodes CDR1 SGHRS and CDR2 YFSETQ.

V is TRBV18 and J is TRBJ1-5; maybe TRBD1 (5 bases). The germline V gene encodes CDR1 KGHSH and CDR2 LQKENI. The V and J ends lost 3 bases and 4 bases respectively, with 10 bases between them. This CDR3 comprises 14 residues. The CDR3 coding sequence is TGTGCCAGCTCACCGGTACGGGGGAATCAGCCCCAGCATTTT. It yields the protein CASSPVRGNQPQHF.

In this sample, this clone turned up once. The V call is TRBV6-1, the J call TRBJ2-5; D is perhaps TRBD2 (5 bases). V dropped 2 bases and J dropped 5 bases, with 15 bases sitting between them. This CDR3 is 15 amino acids long. Germline V CDR1 and CDR2: MNHNS, SASEGT. In nucleotides, the CDR3 is TGTGCCAGCAGTGAATCCCCCACAACGGGGGAGACCCAGTACTTC. It codes for CASSESPTTGETQYF.

This clone was observed once. The V call is TRBV4-2, the J call TRBJ2-7, with a tentative D call TRBD2 (5 bases). The V end was cut by 0 bases, the J end by 5 bases, with 11 bases between. The germline CDR1 and CDR2 sequences are LGHNA and YNFKEQ. The CDR3 is 14 residues long. CDR3 sequence (DNA): TGTGCCAGCAGCCAAGATACCGCCGGGGACGAGCAGTACTTC. Translated, it gives CASSQDTAGDEQYF.

The chain uses TRBV11-2 and TRBJ1-3; TRBD1 is a possible D gene (6 bases). Germline CDR1 reads SGHAT; CDR2 reads FQNNGV. With 6 bases removed from V and 2 bases from J, the gap between germline ends came to 11 bases. This CDR3 region has 14 residues. In nucleotides, the CDR3 is TGTGCCAGCAGTCGGGCAGGGGCTGGAAACACCATATATTTT. Encoded protein: CASSRAGAGNTIYF.

The V and J genes are TRBV5-5 and TRBJ2-7; D might be TRBD1 (6 bases). The length of the CDR3 is 13 residues. V lost 2 bases and J 4 bases, leaving 10 bases between the germline ends. The germline V gene encodes CDR1 SGHKS and CDR2 YYEKEE (reference sequence). The CDR3 sequence is CASSFGGGYEQYF. CDR3 DNA: TGTGCCAGCAGCTTTGGGGGCGGTTACGAGCAGTACTTC.

The chain combines TRBV6-5 with TRBJ2-2, with D maybe TRBD1 (6 bases). V was trimmed by 7 bases and J by 7 bases, leaving 19 bases between them. This CDR3 has 15 residues. Germline CDR1 reads MNHEY; CDR2 reads SVGAGI. Here the CDR3 reads CASNVRQVGYGELFF. The CDR3 bases are TGTGCCAGCAACGTTCGACAGGTCGGGTACGGGGAGCTGTTTTTT.

Comment on this clone: A far bigger clonotype differs at one base, so this is likely a read error. This chain connects TRBV5-4 to TRBJ2-7; 7 nucleotides align to TRBD1. The CDR3 totals 14 residues. V trimming: 4 bases; J trimming: 1 base; junction bases outside the gene matches: 5. Germline V lookup: CDR1 SGHNT, CDR2 YYREEE (reference sequence). The CDR3 nucleotides read TGTGCCAGCAGCGCCCGGGACAGTTCCTACGAGCAGTACTTC. Protein sequence: CASSARDSSYEQYF.

The V gene is TRBV2, the J gene TRBJ1-1; the D is unclear. Germline CDR1 SNHLY, CDR2 FYNNEI. Trimming stripped 4 bases from V and 4 bases from J, with 16 bases between. The CDR3 has 15 amino acids. The CDR3 sequence is CASSGTSLGSTEAFF. The CDR3 DNA reads as TGTGCCAGCAGTGGGACGTCTTTGGGGAGCACTGAAGCTTTCTTT.

The CDR3 coding sequence is TGTGCCAGCAGCGTAGTAGGGGAGGAGGATCAGCCCCAGCATTTT. It encodes CASSVVGEEDQPQHF. The rearrangement joins TRBV9 to TRBJ1-5; possibly TRBD1 for D (5 bases). Per germline, CDR1 SGDLS and CDR2 YYNGEE. CDR3 length: 15 amino acids. V lost 0 bases and J 5 bases, leaving 12 bases between the germline ends. The full variable domain, rest sourced from reference TRBV9 and TRBJ1-5, is DSGVTQTPKHLITATGQRVTLRCSPRSGDLSVYWYQQSLDQGLQFLIQYYNGEERAKGNILERFSAQQFPDLHSELNLSSLELGDSALYFCASSVVGEEDQPQHFGDGTRLSIL.

The J gene is TRBJ2-1, the V gene TRBV7-8; TRBD1 agrees at 7 bases. This CDR3 is 15 amino acids long. Germline V gives CDR1 SGHVS, CDR2 FQNEAQ. V shed 4 bases, J shed 3 bases, and the junction held 6 bases outside the gene matches. The CDR3 region is CASSSQRDSYNEQFF. CDR3 DNA sequence: TGTGCCAGCAGCTCTCAAAGGGACAGCTACAATGAGCAGTTCTTC.

The genes are TRBV19 and TRBJ2-1; D uncertain. V was clipped by 3 bases and J by 9 bases, with 9 bases between them. Germline-derived CDR1 and CDR2 are LNHDA and SQIVND (reference sequence). The CDR3 has 12 amino acids. CDR3 sequence reads: CASSMNGREQFF. CDR3 bases: TGTGCCAGTAGTATGAATGGGCGTGAGCAGTTCTTC.

This chain uses TRBV7-9 with TRBJ2-1; tentatively, D is TRBD2 (6 bases). The CDR3 is 14 amino acids. Germline assignment: CDR1 SEHNR and CDR2 FQNEAQ (reference sequence). Trimming cost V 11 bases and J 0 bases, with 14 bases left between them. The DNA for the CDR3 is TGTGCCTTGGAGGGCGGCCGCTCCTACAATGAGCAGTTCTTC. This gives the protein CALEGGRSYNEQFF.

The V call is TRBV19, the J call TRBJ2-1, with 10 bases aligning to TRBD1. Germline CDR1 is LNHDA and CDR2 is SQIVND (reference sequence). After removal of 10 bases from V and 10 bases from J, the junction contained 13 bases not matched to a gene. The CDR3 consists of 14 residues. CDR3 sequence: CATNRGDRGGEQFF. CDR3 sequence (DNA): TGTGCCACCAACCGGGGGGACAGGGGAGGGGAGCAGTTCTTC.

This clone has more than one count but fewer than ten. This chain connects TRBV2 to TRBJ1-5; D gene ambiguous. Trimming removed 6 bases from V and 0 bases from J, with 6 bases in between. Germline V gene sequence: CDR1 SNHLY, CDR2 FYNNEI. This CDR3 has 13 residues. CDR3 in DNA: TGTGCCAGCAGAAGAGTTAGCAATCAGCCCCAGCATTTT. As protein: CASRRVSNQPQHF.

This clone has ten or more counts. This chain links TRBV27 with TRBJ2-5, with 11 bases fitting TRBD2. V was pared by 3 bases and J by 5 bases, with 5 bases of the junction left unmatched. The CDR3 sequence is 15 residues long. Per germline, CDR1 MNHEY and CDR2 SMNVEV (reference sequence). The CDR3: CASSFGASGGETQYF. The CDR3 DNA sequence: TGTGCCAGCAGTTTCGGGGCTAGCGGGGGGGAGACCCAGTACTTC.

The chain carries TRBV7-6 and TRBJ2-3; 9 nucleotides line up with TRBD2. The V gene end was trimmed by 3 bases and the J gene end by 0 bases; junction bases not matched to a gene: 4. This CDR3 region has 16 residues. Germline V lookup: CDR1 SGHVS, CDR2 FNYEAQ. CDR3 DNA: TGTGCCAGCAGCTTGGGAGCGGGGGGAAGCACAGATACGCAGTATTTT. Its protein is CASSLGAGGSTDTQYF.